The 15 T cell receptor beta chains presented below share a single source sample, sequenced in a study of T cell responses to AZD1222 COVID-19 vaccine. Clones were read by immunoSEQ multiplex PCR, and TCRdb kept only the in-frame ones, dropping some. In the table there are around 78,000 clones, around nine tenths of which are singletons. The sequences come from peripheral blood, collected on day 0 of AZD1222 vaccination. Receptors originate from an adult in good health.

This clone was observed once. The genes are TRBV27 and TRBJ1-5; D call uncertain. This CDR3 is 12 amino acids long. The V end lost 4 bases, the J end lost 7 bases, and 8 bases lay between the germline ends. Germline CDR1 is MNHEY and CDR2 is SMNVEV (reference sequence). The CDR3 loop is CASSSSSQPQHF. CDR3 in DNA: TGTGCCAGCAGTTCATCTTCCCAGCCCCAGCATTTT.

This clone was counted between two and nine times. The chain carries TRBV4-3 and TRBJ1-1, with unresolved D. V was pared by 1 base and J by 5 bases, with 8 bases between. The germline CDR1 and CDR2 sequences are LGHNA and YSLEER. CDR3 length: 13 amino acids. The CDR3 loop reads CASSQVGATEAFF. The CDR3 DNA follows: TGCGCCAGCAGCCAAGTAGGCGCTACTGAAGCTTTCTTT.

This chain joins TRBV20-1 and TRBJ1-5; D is undetermined. Germline V gene sequence: CDR1 DFQATT, CDR2 SNEGSKA (reference sequence). V was cut by 3 bases and J by 2 bases, with 14 bases left in between. The CDR3 runs 15 residues. In DNA, the CDR3 is TGCAGTGCTAGTCAAGGACCGGGTGGCAATCAGCCCCAGCATTTT. Translation gives CSASQGPGGNQPQHF.

This chain links TRBV10-3 with TRBJ1-2; D gene ambiguous. V lost 3 bases, J lost 2 bases, and 13 bases lay in between. The CDR3 runs to 15 residues. Germline V lookup: CDR1 ENHRY, CDR2 SYGVKD. The CDR3 sequence is CAISEDGKGNYGYTF. The CDR3 nucleotides read TGTGCCATCAGTGAAGACGGAAAGGGAAACTATGGCTACACCTTC.

The chain recombines TRBV12-3 or TRBV12-4 with TRBJ1-1; D is unresolved. This CDR3 comprises 13 residues. Deletions cut 5 bases from V and 1 base from J, with 8 bases between. As DNA, the CDR3 is TGTGCCAGCAGTCCCCAAGAGAACACTGAAGCTTTCTTT. Translated: CASSPQENTEAFF.

The genes are TRBV3-1 (or the pseudogene TRBV3-2) and TRBJ1-1, with D unresolved. V was shortened by 1 base and J by 4 bases, with 10 bases between the two germline ends. This CDR3 comprises 14 residues. Per germline, CDR1 LGHDT and CDR2 YNNKEL (reference sequence). The CDR3 DNA sequence: TGTGCCAGCAGCCAAGGTTCCCGGGTCACTGAAGCTTTCTTT. As protein: CASSQGSRVTEAFF.

The chain employs TRBV19 and TRBJ1-4; D possibly corresponds to TRBD1 (5 bases). CDR1 and CDR2 from the germline V gene are LNHDA and SQIVND (reference sequence). The CDR3 loop spans 15 amino acids. V was cut by 3 bases and J by 5 bases, with 13 bases left in between. The CDR3 DNA follows: TGTGCCAGTAGTATGGCGGCTGGGGCCAATGAAAAACTGTTTTTT. This gives the protein CASSMAAGANEKLFF. Complete variable domain (other parts from reference TRBV19 and TRBJ1-4): DGGITQSPKYLFRKEGQNVTLSCEQNLNHDAMYWYRQDPGQGLRLIYYSQIVNDFQKGDIAEGYSVSREKKESFPLTVTSAQKNPTAFYLCASSMAAGANEKLFFGSGTQLSVL.

Only one count was recorded for this clone. This chain joins TRBV2 and TRBJ1-1; D is ambiguous. The CDR3 length is 13 residues. With 7 bases removed from V and 1 base from J, the gap between germline ends came to 10 bases. Germline loops: CDR1 SNHLY, CDR2 FYNNEI. CDR3 amino acids: CASIGWQNTEAFF. Written as DNA, the CDR3 is TGTGCCAGCATAGGTTGGCAGAACACTGAAGCTTTCTTT.

This clone was detected only once. The J gene is TRBJ2-7, the V gene TRBV5-4; D not resolved. The CDR3 runs to 17 residues. The V end was cut by 0 bases, the J end by 0 bases, with 16 bases between. Germline values: CDR1 SGHNT, CDR2 YYREEE (reference sequence). The CDR3 nucleotides are TGTGCCAGCAGCTTGGGATCTGAGCCCCCTCGCTCCTACGAGCAGTACTTC. This codes for CASSLGSEPPRSYEQYF. The complete variable domain, with remaining parts taken from reference TRBV5-4 and TRBJ2-7, reads ETGVTQSPTHLIKTRGQQVTLRCSSQSGHNTVSWYQQALGQGPQFIFQYYREEENGRGNFPPRFSGLQFPNYSSELNVNALELDDSALYLCASSLGSEPPRSYEQYFGPGTRLTVT.

This clone has just one count. V and J are TRBV6-6 and TRBJ1-2; D is unclear. Germline CDR1 MNHNY, CDR2 SVGAGI (reference sequence). The CDR3 has 13 amino acids. V lost 10 bases, J lost 0 bases, and 12 bases lay in between. This CDR3 reads CATRTETNYGYTF. The CDR3 region has the DNA TGTGCCACCCGGACCGAAACTAACTATGGCTACACCTTC.

The rearrangement links TRBV12-3 or TRBV12-4 to TRBJ2-7, with 8 bases identical to TRBD1. CDR3 size: 13 residues. Losses at the gene ends were 5 bases for V and 2 bases for J; bases not matched to a gene: 2. CDR3 sequence reads: CASSPGQAYEQYF. CDR3 DNA sequence: TGTGCCAGCAGTCCGGGACAGGCCTACGAGCAGTACTTC.

This chain links TRBV6-2 or TRBV6-3 with TRBJ1-1; D is uncertain. Per germline, CDR1 MNHEY and CDR2 SVGEGT. The CDR3 totals 13 residues. Trimming left V 6 bases short and J 1 base short, with 9 bases between. CDR3 region: CASSEVRNTEAFF. In DNA form, the CDR3 reads TGTGCCAGCAGCGAAGTGAGGAACACTGAAGCTTTCTTT.

The genes are TRBV4-1 and TRBJ2-1; D perhaps matches TRBD2 (6 bases). The CDR3 totals 18 residues. V was trimmed by 0 bases and J by 4 bases, leaving 19 bases between them. Germline V gene sequence: CDR1 MGHRA, CDR2 YSYEKL. This CDR3 reads CASSQDWGGEDYYNEQFF. CDR3 in DNA: TGCGCCAGCAGCCAAGATTGGGGCGGGGAGGACTATTACAATGAGCAGTTCTTC.

This rearrangement joins TRBV7-6 to TRBJ1-1; TRBD1 matches 7 bases. CDR1 SGHVS and CDR2 FNYEAQ come from the germline V gene. With 5 bases clipped from V and 1 base from J, the junction kept 7 bases outside the gene matches. This CDR3 comprises 15 residues. Written as DNA, the CDR3 is TGTGCCAGCAGCCAGATACAGGGGAAGAACACTGAAGCTTTCTTT. Its protein is CASSQIQGKNTEAFF.

This clone came up a few times. CDR3 nucleotide sequence: TGCGCCAGCAGCCAAGACCATTACACCGGGGAGCTGTTTTTT. Encoded protein: CASSQDHYTGELFF. The V and J genes are TRBV4-1 and TRBJ2-2; D uncertain. Germline V gene lookup returns CDR1 MGHRA and CDR2 YSYEKL. V was cut by 0 bases and J by 3 bases, with 5 bases left in between. This CDR3 is built from 14 residues.